This T cell receptor beta chain was captured in a study of shared clonotypes between healthy human individuals (TCRdb year 2020). Broadly, across the study: Three men and two women, aged 18 to 49 years, made up the cohort. Libraries were prepared and TCR repertoires were sequenced by different laboratories using diverse techniques, in order to increase sequencing depth and limit assay-specific biases. The study deeply sequenced blood TCR repertoires of 5 or 6 healthy adults to estimate repertoire size and the extent of clonotype sharing between individuals. For each donor, CD4 naive and CD4 memory were each run on three plates, CD8 naive on two plates, and CD8 memory on one plate. Leukapheresis yielded between about 0.8 and 8.9 billion PBMCs per donor.

The donors were healthy, HIV-negative adults with no recently reported acute infections or vaccinations. Only Caucasian adults living in Nashville, Tennessee, USA were represented among the donors. CD4+ T cells were enriched by magnetic negative selection; naive cells were then positively selected on CD45RA, and the negative fraction formed the memory subset. Blood was obtained by leukapheresis, after which PBMCs were separated by Ficoll-Histopaque density gradient centrifugation and cryopreserved in liquid nitrogen vapor phase. Analytical flow cytometry was used to check the purity and quantity of every magnetically sorted T cell population. From each sorted fraction, genomic DNA was isolated and quantified by UV absorbance on a Nanodrop 2000c. Deletion took 1 base off V and 7 bases off J, with a span of 14 bases between the germline ends. CDR1 and CDR2, looked up from the germline V gene (reference sequence), are LNHDA and SQIVND. The CDR3 contains 14 residues, cysteine and phenylalanine counted. The sequence is cut down to CDR3 DNA, 42 bases in frame from base 1.

As to this clone: The antigen it binds to is not known. No much larger clone exists at a distance of one base, and base qualities are not known.

Using the deep immunoSEQ assay, multiplex PCR amplified TCR CDR3 regions from genomic DNA. For each cell subset, the extracted genomic DNA was distributed evenly across all wells of several immunoSEQ 96-well plates, and each plate served as one replicate. For sorted subsets, roughly 200 ng of genomic DNA, equivalent to 30,000 or so T cell genomes, went into each replicate PCR. Purified libraries were measured with a Qubit 3.0 fluorometer, size-checked on a Bioanalyzer 2100, and measured again with the KAPA Library Quantification kit. Every immunoSEQ 96-well plate was sequenced on a separate single-read 150-cycle Illumina NextSeq 550 flow cell. For the original study's pipeline: Because the immunoSEQ output included only junctional sequences and no quality scores, the filtering could not be the same as the filtering used for full-length reads. Sequences were annotated with PyIR, a Python wrapper for IgBLAST v1.9, using IMGT germline references to assign V/J genes and CDR3. Reads with weak V/J assignments (E-value above 1e-6), missing CDR3, stop codons, out-of-frame junctions, or ambiguous translated residues were removed. V3J clonotypes were defined as sequences sharing the same inferred V gene, J gene, and CDR3 amino acid sequence. Percentage overlap between repertoires was computed as shared unique clonotypes divided by the size of the smaller repertoire. RTK rarefaction, the Chao1 estimator, and Recon v2.1 estimates of unobserved clonotypes were used to assess repertoire richness. OLGA was used to compute generation probabilities for all TCRbeta clonotypes that the gDNA method yielded from a handful of donors. TCRdb obtained this table from immuneACCESS and retained in-frame rearrangements with V and J assigned. These tables miss some clones; where compared with another copy, unresolved V genes account for less than half of the shortfall, and the remainder is unexplained. The DNA was the basis for D and trimming; V, J and clone size are from that table. The sample includes around 2.3 million clones, with approximately 94% observed a single time. The ten most abundant clones make up over 0.1% of the sample.

Results and caveats for the whole study, not just this receptor: Sampling was restricted to blood, and TCR repertoires in tissue are likely to differ from TCR repertoires in blood. When a handful of donors were compared, the shared fraction of clonotypes was around 5% for naive CD4, about 4% for naive CD8, about 2.4% for memory CD4, and 0.4% for memory CD8. Compared with non-shared clonotypes, clonotypes shared by all four sorted-subset donors had higher generation probabilities. Estimated clonotype richness was generally larger for naive than for memory subsets. Based on pairwise subsampling, the degree of clonotype sharing among donors was expected to be affected by sequencing depth. Rarefaction of sorted-subset datasets indicated incomplete sequencing despite the large sequencing depth. The small number of donors limited the genetic and exposure-history diversity represented.

The rearrangement joined TRBV19 to TRBJ2-7; too little of a D gene remains to name it. The clonotype comes from a man aged 18 to 30 in good health. The sample was naive CD4+ T cells sorted from blood. Explained via the paper, the cell subset or site label denotes: CD45RA+ positively selected. The nucleotide sequence reads as follows: TGTGCCAGTAGTATAGCGGCGTCAATAGGGGAGCAGTACTTC. Its product reads: CASSIAASIGEQYF. With the portions outside the CDR3 filled from the reference TRBV19 and TRBJ2-7 genes, the complete variable region becomes DGGITQSPKYLFRKEGQNVTLSCEQNLNHDAMYWYRQDPGQGLRLIYYSQIVNDFQKGDIAEGYSVSREKKESFPLTVTSAQKNPTAFYLCASSIAASIGEQYFGPGTRLTVT.